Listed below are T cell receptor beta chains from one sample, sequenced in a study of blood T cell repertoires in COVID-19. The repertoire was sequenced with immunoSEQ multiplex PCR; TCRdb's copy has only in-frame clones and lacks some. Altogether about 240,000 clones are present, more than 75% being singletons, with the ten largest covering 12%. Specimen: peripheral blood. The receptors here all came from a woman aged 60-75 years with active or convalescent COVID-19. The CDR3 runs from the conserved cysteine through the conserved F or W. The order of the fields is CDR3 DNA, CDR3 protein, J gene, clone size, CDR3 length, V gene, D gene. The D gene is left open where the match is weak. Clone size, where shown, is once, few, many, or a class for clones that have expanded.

TGTGCCATCAGTGAGACGGGAGATACGCAGTATTTT,CAISETGDTQYF,TRBJ2-3,NA,12,TRBV10-3,NA
TGTGCCAGCAGTGATCCGGGACAGGGGATTCACACCATATATTTT,CASSDPGQGIHTIYF,TRBJ1-3,many,15,TRBV6-6,TRBD1
TGCGCCAGCAGCTTTTTAAGTTCACCGAGGGACACTGAAGCTTTCTTT,CASSFLSSPRDTEAFF,TRBJ1-1,once,16,TRBV5-1,NA
TGTGCCAGCGGCATATACAATGAGCAGTTCTTC,CASGIYNEQFF,TRBJ2-1,few,11,TRBV11-1,NA
TGTGCCAGTAGCGCGACTAGCGGGGGCGACATTCAGTACTTC,CASSATSGGDIQYF,TRBJ2-4,NA,14,TRBV19,TRBD2
TGCGCCAGCAGCCAGGCCCCGGGACAGGGGGGCGAGCAGTACTTC,CASSQAPGQGGEQYF,TRBJ2-7,NA,15,TRBV4-3,TRBD1
TGTGCCAGCAGCTTAGACCCCGGGACAGGGGGCCATGGCTACACCTTC,CASSLDPGTGGHGYTF,TRBJ1-2,NA,16,TRBV7-9,TRBD1
TGTGCCAGCTCACCAAGGGACAGGGGAGGAAACACCATATATTTT,CASSPRDRGGNTIYF,TRBJ1-3,once,15,TRBV18,TRBD1
TGCGCCAGCAGCTTGACAGGGGGGTCGACTGAAGCTTTCTTT,CASSLTGGSTEAFF,TRBJ1-1,NA,14,TRBV5-1,TRBD1
TGTGCCAGCAGCGAGGACACTTACGAGCAGTACTTC,CASSEDTYEQYF,TRBJ2-7,NA,12,TRBV2,NA
TGTGCCAGCAGTTTAACTAGCGGGGGGGAGCTGTTTTTT,CASSLTSGGELFF,TRBJ2-2,NA,13,TRBV12-3/TRBV12-4,TRBD2
TGCGCCAGCAGTCTAGCCCTTAATGGCTACGAGCAGTACTTC,CASSLALNGYEQYF,TRBJ2-7,NA,14,TRBV4-3,NA
TGTGCCAATACAAGGGAAACTAGTTTCGACGAGCAGTACTTC,CANTRETSFDEQYF,TRBJ2-7,NA,14,TRBV6-4,NA
TGTGCCAGCAGAGAGCGGGGCACAGATACGCAGTATTTT,CASRERGTDTQYF,TRBJ2-3,NA,13,TRBV5-4,NA
TGTGCCAGCAGTTTATCACAGGACAACTCCTACGAGCAGTACTTC,CASSLSQDNSYEQYF,TRBJ2-7,NA,15,TRBV27,NA
TGTGCCAGCAGCCGATCGGACAGGGGGGATGAGCAGTTCTTC,CASSRSDRGDEQFF,TRBJ2-1,NA,14,TRBV3-1/TRBV3-2,TRBD1
TGTGCCAGCAGTCAGGGGATCTCTGGGGCCAACGTCCTGACTTTC,CASSQGISGANVLTF,TRBJ2-6,once,15,TRBV2,NA
TGTGCCAGTAGTATAGAAACAGGCCGTAACTATGGCTACACCTTC,CASSIETGRNYGYTF,TRBJ1-2,NA,15,TRBV19,NA
TGCAGTGCTAGTCTAGCGGGCCCCGGGGGTGAGCAGTTCTTC,CSASLAGPGGEQFF,TRBJ2-1,NA,14,TRBV20-1,TRBD2
TGTGCCAGCAGCCAAGGTGTCGAGGAGACCCAGTACTTC,CASSQGVEETQYF,TRBJ2-5,NA,13,TRBV3-1/TRBV3-2,NA
TGTGCCAGCCGTCGGGACAGCATGAACACTGAAGCTTTCTTT,CASRRDSMNTEAFF,TRBJ1-1,once,14,TRBV6-5,TRBD1
TGTGCCTGGAGACGAGGCCGACTAGCAACTAATGAAAAACTGTTTTTT,CAWRRGRLATNEKLFF,TRBJ1-4,NA,16,TRBV30,NA
TGTGCCAGCAGCTTAGATACGGACAGGGACTGGGACTATGGCTACACCTTC,CASSLDTDRDWDYGYTF,TRBJ1-2,NA,17,TRBV11-2,TRBD1
TGTGCCAGTAAGGTCTCAGCGGGGTCCTCCTACGAGCAGTACTTC,CASKVSAGSSYEQYF,TRBJ2-7,NA,15,TRBV19,TRBD2
TGTGCCAGCAGCTTAGAAGCGGGGGGGCCTTACAATGAGCAGTTCTTC,CASSLEAGGPYNEQFF,TRBJ2-1,NA,16,TRBV7-2,TRBD2
TGTGCCAGCAGCCTAAGGACAGGGATGGAGACCCAGTACTTC,CASSLRTGMETQYF,TRBJ2-5,once,14,TRBV7-8,TRBD1
TGTGCCAGCAGCTCACAGGGGGCTAGTGAAAAACTGTTTTTT,CASSSQGASEKLFF,TRBJ1-4,NA,14,TRBV5-4,TRBD1
TGTGCCAGCAGCGCCCAATCTTACAGGGGCGATGAAGCTTTCTTT,CASSAQSYRGDEAFF,TRBJ1-1,NA,15,TRBV6-5,TRBD1
TGCGCCAGCAGCTTTAGCGGGGGGGCGTGGAATGAGCAGTTCTTC,CASSFSGGAWNEQFF,TRBJ2-1,NA,15,TRBV5-1,TRBD2
TGTGCCAGTACCACAACAGGGGGTCCCTACGAGCAGTACTTC,CASTTTGGPYEQYF,TRBJ2-7,NA,14,TRBV19,TRBD1
TGTGCCAGCAGCGCCTTAGCGGGGGGCTACGAGCAGTACTTC,CASSALAGGYEQYF,TRBJ2-7,NA,14,TRBV11-2,TRBD2
TGTGCCAGCAGCCAAGGGAGGGTAGCGGAGGGGGAGACCCAGTACTTC,CASSQGRVAEGETQYF,TRBJ2-5,once,16,TRBV4-2,NA
TGTGCCATCAGTGAGGTCGCGGGGGAGACCCAGTACTTC,CAISEVAGETQYF,TRBJ2-5,NA,13,TRBV10-3,NA
TGTGCCAGCAGCGGCCAGAGCGTTTATGGCTACACCTTC,CASSGQSVYGYTF,TRBJ1-2,few,13,TRBV7-2,NA
TGTGCCAGCGCCGCCGGGACAGGCTATGGCTACACCTTC,CASAAGTGYGYTF,TRBJ1-2,few,13,TRBV7-2,TRBD1
TGTGCCAGCAGTTACTCAGGGACAGGGAACACTGAAGCTTTCTTT,CASSYSGTGNTEAFF,TRBJ1-1,NA,15,TRBV6-5,TRBD1
TGTGCCAGCAGCCAAGTGACAGTCAATAATTCACCCCTCCACTTT,CASSQVTVNNSPLHF,TRBJ1-6,NA,15,TRBV14,NA
TGTGCCAGCGGCCGACAGGGAAGATACGAGCAGTACTTC,CASGRQGRYEQYF,TRBJ2-7,few,13,TRBV27,TRBD1
TGTGCCATCAGTGGCCAGGGGCTCGAGCAGTACTTC,CAISGQGLEQYF,TRBJ2-7,few,12,TRBV10-3,NA
TGTGCCAGCAGCTTTTCGGGGGGGCTCTACGAGCAGTACTTC,CASSFSGGLYEQYF,TRBJ2-7,NA,14,TRBV13,TRBD2
TGTGCCAGCAGCTTGGAGGGGGCGGGAGAAAAACTGTTTTTT,CASSLEGAGEKLFF,TRBJ1-4,NA,14,TRBV5-5,TRBD1